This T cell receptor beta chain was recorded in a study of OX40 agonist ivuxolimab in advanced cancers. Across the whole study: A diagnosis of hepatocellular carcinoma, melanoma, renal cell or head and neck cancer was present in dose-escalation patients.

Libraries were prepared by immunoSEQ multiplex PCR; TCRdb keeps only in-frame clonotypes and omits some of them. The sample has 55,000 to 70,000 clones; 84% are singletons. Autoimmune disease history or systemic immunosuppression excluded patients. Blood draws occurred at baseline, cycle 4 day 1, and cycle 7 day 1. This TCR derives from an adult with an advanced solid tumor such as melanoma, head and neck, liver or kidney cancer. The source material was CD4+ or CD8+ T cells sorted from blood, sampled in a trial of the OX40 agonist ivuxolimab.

The CDR3 protein is CASRGLAGVGELFF. In DNA form, the CDR3 reads TGTGCCAGCAGGGGACTAGCGGGGGTCGGGGAGCTGTTTTTT. The chain is built from TRBV2 and TRBJ2-2, with 14 positions matching TRBD2. This CDR3 contains 14 residues. V gave up 6 bases and J gave up 7 bases; unmatched junction bases: 1. CDR1 SNHLY and CDR2 FYNNEI come from the germline V gene.